This TCR beta chain appears in the sequencing data of a study of spatial heterogeneity in lung cancer. Study information: Alpha-chain sequences were consistently detected less often than beta-chain sequences. Unique TCR and UMI combinations averaged more than ten appearances each in raw reads.

Time point: sample taken at primary tumor resection. Sequencing covered unsorted whole RNA taken from tumor, nontumor lung or frozen PBMC. The donors comprised approximately 72 untreated early-stage non-small cell lung cancer patients. The CDR3 has 13 amino acids. The V end was cut by 2 bases, the J end by 4 bases, with 6 bases between. The germline V gene encodes CDR1 KGHSH and CDR2 LQKENI. The library protocol tagged each TCR cDNA with a unique molecular identifier. TCRdb redid the calling of the 5' RACE reads with MiXCR, one entry per CDR3 protein. Of 3,500 to 5,000 distinct CDR3 sequences in the sample, roughly a tenth were seen once.

Sequences were derived from PBMCs, sampled at surgery. V usage is TRBV18 and J usage is TRBJ2-1; D uncertain. This clonotype was obtained from a male donor with early-stage non-small cell lung cancer. The CDR3 region is CASSPKVYNEQFF. CDR3 sequence (DNA): TGTGCCAGCTCACCAAAGGTTTACAATGAGCAGTTCTTC.